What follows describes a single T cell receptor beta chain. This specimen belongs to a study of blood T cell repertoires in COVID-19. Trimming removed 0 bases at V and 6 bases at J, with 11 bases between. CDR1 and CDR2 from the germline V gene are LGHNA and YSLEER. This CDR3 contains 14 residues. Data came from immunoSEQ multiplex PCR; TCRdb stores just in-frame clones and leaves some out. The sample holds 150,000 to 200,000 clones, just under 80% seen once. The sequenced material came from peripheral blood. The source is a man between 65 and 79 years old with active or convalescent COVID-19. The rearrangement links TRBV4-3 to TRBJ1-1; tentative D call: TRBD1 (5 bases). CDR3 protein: CASSQDRGFPEAFF. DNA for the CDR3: TGCGCCAGCAGCCAAGATCGGGGGTTCCCTGAAGCTTTCTTT.